Sequencing of this T cell receptor beta chain was carried out in a study of blood T cells in healthy people across ages. Broader study findings: Estimated diversity, derived from one million T cells, was regarded as an underestimate.

Regarding this clonotype: Its antigen remains unknown.

Each sample provided at least 5 micrograms of extracted total RNA. With a J-beta primer mix and a sample-barcoded 5' primer, a second PCR ran roughly 6 to 11 cycles. TCRdb passed the 5' RACE reads through MiXCR, listing each CDR3 protein once. The sample lists 1.2 million to 1.5 million distinct CDR3 sequences; roughly 60% were seen once. Deletions cut 2 bases from V and 3 bases from J, with 5 bases between. The germline CDR1 and CDR2 sequences are GTSNPN and SVGIG (reference sequence). This CDR3 has 11 residues. The specimen was blood. This chain connects TRBV30 to TRBJ2-7, with D maybe TRBD2 (5 bases). The TCR comes from a young man in good health. This chain's CDR3 is CAWSRDYEQYF. CDR3 bases: TGTGCCTGGAGTCGGGACTACGAGCAGTACTTC.